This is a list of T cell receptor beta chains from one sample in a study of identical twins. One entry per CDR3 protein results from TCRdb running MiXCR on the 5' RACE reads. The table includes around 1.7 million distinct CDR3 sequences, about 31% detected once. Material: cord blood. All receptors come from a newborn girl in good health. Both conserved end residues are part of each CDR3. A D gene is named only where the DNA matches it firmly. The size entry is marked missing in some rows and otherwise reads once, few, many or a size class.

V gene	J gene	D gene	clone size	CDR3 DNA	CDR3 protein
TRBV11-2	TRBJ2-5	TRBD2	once	TGTGCCAGTACGGGACTAGCGGGGTTTAAAGAGACCCAGTACTTC	CASTGLAGFKETQYF
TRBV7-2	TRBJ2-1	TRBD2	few	TGTGCCAGCAGCTTAGCGCTCTTCTCTAGCGGGAGTTACAATGAGCGGTTCTTC	CASSLALFSSGSYNERFF
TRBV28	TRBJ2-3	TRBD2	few	TGTGCCAGCCTTCCCGATCAGTATATGCGCGGGAGGTTTACAGATACGCAGTATTTT	CASLPDQYMRGRFTDTQYF
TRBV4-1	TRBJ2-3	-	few	TGCGCCAGCAGCCCGTACCGATACACAGATACGCAGTATTTT	CASSPYRYTDTQYF
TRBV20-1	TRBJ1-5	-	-	TGCAGTGCTTGGGGTGGGGGCAATCAGCCCCAGCATTTT	CSAWGGGNQPQHF
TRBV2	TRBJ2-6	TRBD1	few	TGTGCCAGTCTGAGGGGGCACTCTGGGGCCAACGTCCTGACTTTC	CASLRGHSGANVLTF
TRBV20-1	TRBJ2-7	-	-	TGCAGTGCTAGAAGCCCAGGGCTACGCTACGAGCAGTACTTC	CSARSPGLRYEQYF
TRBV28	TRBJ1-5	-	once	TGTGCCAGCAGTTTACCCGTTTACAGGGAACTTAGCAATCAGCCCCAGCATTTT	CASSLPVYRELSNQPQHF
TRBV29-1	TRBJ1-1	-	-	TGCAGCGTTCCGCGGAAGAACACTGAAGCTTTCTTT	CSVPRKNTEAFF
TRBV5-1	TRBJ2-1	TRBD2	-	TGCGCCAGCAGCTCCGTTTGGGGGAGGGCTTCTGTTAATGAGCAGTTCTTC	CASSSVWGRASVNEQFF
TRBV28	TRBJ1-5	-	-	TGTACCAGCAGTTTCCCACAGGGCAATCAGCCCCAGCATTTT	CTSSFPQGNQPQHF
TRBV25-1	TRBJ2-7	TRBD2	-	TGTGCCACCCAAGCGGGAGTACCCTACGAGCAGTACTTC	CATQAGVPYEQYF
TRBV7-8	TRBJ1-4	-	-	TGTGCCAGCAGCTTCGGCGGGTTTGAAACTAATGAAAAACTGTTTTTT	CASSFGGFETNEKLFF
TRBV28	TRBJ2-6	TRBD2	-	TGTGCCAGCAGTTTATGGACTAGCGTTGCCTCTGGGGCCAACGTCCTGACTTTC	CASSLWTSVASGANVLTF